Reported below is one T cell receptor (beta chain). V was shortened by 2 bases and J by 6 bases, with 17 bases between the two germline ends. CDR3 length: 16 residues. Germline-derived CDR1 and CDR2 are SEHNR and FQNEAQ (reference sequence). This entry belongs to a study of T cell responses to AZD1222 COVID-19 vaccine. Measured with immunoSEQ multiplex PCR; TCRdb has only the in-frame clones, and not every one. The sample lists some 110,000 clones; 90% were seen once. This sequence joins TRBV7-9 and TRBJ2-1, with D unresolved. The sequence was collected from an adult who received the AZD1222 COVID-19 vaccine. The material was peripheral blood, obtained 28 days after the second AZD1222 dose. The chain's CDR3 is CASSLLRTPPGNEQFF. DNA for the CDR3: TGTGCCAGCAGCTTATTGAGGACCCCACCCGGCAATGAGCAGTTCTTC.